The present entry profiles one T cell receptor (beta chain) with its context. Antigen specificity is unknown. A second roughly 6 to 11 cycle PCR used barcoded and J-beta primers. CDR3-containing paired-end reads numbered at least 2.5 million in each sample. TCRdb recomputed calls from the 5' RACE reads with MiXCR, one row per CDR3 protein. Of roughly 1,300,000 distinct CDR3 sequences in the sample, around 55% were seen once. This sample was taken from a study of blood T cells in healthy people across ages. Germline CDR1 is SGHTA and CDR2 is FQGNSA. The CDR3 sequence is 15 residues long. Trimming took off 1 base at V and 2 bases at J, with 11 bases between the two ends. Study-wide points: Naive T cell percentage strongly correlated with TCR beta diversity. Estimates drawn from one million T cells were deemed to understate diversity. Per million T cells, TCR beta diversity dropped roughly linearly as age increased.

This chain links TRBV7-2 with TRBJ1-1; D is uncertain. Material for sequencing was blood. This TCR derives from a man younger than 30 in good health. This CDR3 reads CASSLEAARNTEAFF. The CDR3 nucleotides read TGTGCCAGCAGCTTAGAGGCAGCCCGAAACACTGAAGCTTTCTTT.